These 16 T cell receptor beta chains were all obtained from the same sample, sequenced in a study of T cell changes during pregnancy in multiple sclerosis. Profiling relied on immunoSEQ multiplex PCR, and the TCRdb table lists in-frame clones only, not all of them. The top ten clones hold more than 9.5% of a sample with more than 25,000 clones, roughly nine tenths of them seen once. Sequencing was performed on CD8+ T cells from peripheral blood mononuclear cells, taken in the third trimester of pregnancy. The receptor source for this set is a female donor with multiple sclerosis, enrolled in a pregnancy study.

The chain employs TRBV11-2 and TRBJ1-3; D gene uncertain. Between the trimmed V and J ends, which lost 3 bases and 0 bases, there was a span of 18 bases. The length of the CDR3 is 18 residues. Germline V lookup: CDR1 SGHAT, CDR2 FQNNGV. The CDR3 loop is CASSFFSTLPLSGNTIYF. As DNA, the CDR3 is TGTGCCAGCAGCTTCTTTTCGACACTTCCCCTCTCTGGAAACACCATATATTTT. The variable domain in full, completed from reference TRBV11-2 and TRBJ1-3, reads EAGVAQSPRYKIIEKRQSVAFWCNPISGHATLYWYQQILGQGPKLLIQFQNNGVVDDSQLPKDRFSAERLKGVDSTLKIQPAKLEDSAVYLCASSFFSTLPLSGNTIYFGEGSWLTVV.

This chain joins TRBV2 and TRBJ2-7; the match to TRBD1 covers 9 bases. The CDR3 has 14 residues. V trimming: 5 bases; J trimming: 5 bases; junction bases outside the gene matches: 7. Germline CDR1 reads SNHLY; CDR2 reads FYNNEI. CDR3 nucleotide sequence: TGTGCCAGCAGTCCCCGGGACAGGGCCCACGAGCAGTACTTC. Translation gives CASSPRDRAHEQYF.

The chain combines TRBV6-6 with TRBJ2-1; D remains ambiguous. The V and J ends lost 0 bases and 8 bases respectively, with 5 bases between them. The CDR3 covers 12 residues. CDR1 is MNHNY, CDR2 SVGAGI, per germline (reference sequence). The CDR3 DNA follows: TGTGCCAGCAGTTACTCGAGCCATGAGCAGTTCTTC. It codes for CASSYSSHEQFF.

The CDR3 sequence: CASSPLAGGPLSYEQYF. CDR3 bases: TGTGCCAGCAGCCCACTAGCGGGGGGGCCTCTATCCTACGAGCAGTACTTC. This rearrangement joins TRBV11-1 to TRBJ2-7; 13 nucleotides align to TRBD2. The CDR3 runs 17 residues. V was clipped by 5 bases and J by 1 base; unmatched bases: 8. Germline-derived CDR1 and CDR2 are SGHAT and FQDESV (reference sequence).

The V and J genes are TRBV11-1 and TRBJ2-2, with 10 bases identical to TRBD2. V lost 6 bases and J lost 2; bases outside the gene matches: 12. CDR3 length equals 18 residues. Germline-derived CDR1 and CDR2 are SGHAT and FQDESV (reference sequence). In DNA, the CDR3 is TGTGCCAGCAGGCCTACCCCGGGACTAGCGTCTAACACCGGGGAGCTGTTTTTT. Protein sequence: CASRPTPGLASNTGELFF. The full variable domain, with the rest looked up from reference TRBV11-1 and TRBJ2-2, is EAEVAQSPRYKITEKSQAVAFWCDPISGHATLYWYRQILGQGPELLVQFQDESVVDDSQLPKDRFSAERLKGVDSTLKIQPAELGDSAMYLCASRPTPGLASNTGELFFGEGSRLTVL.

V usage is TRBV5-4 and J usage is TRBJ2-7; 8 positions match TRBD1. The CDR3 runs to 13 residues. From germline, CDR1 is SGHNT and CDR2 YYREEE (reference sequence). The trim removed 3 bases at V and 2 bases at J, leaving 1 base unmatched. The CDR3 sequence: CASSSDRAYEQYF. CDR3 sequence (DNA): TGTGCCAGCAGCTCGGACAGGGCCTACGAGCAGTACTTC.

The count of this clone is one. This CDR3 is CASSPTPGGPYNEQFF. CDR3 sequence (DNA): TGTGCCAGCAGCCCTACTCCGGGAGGGCCGTACAATGAGCAGTTCTTC. The chain links TRBV7-9 to TRBJ2-1, with 8 nucleotides matching TRBD2. The CDR3 is made up of 16 amino acids. Germline V gene lookup returns CDR1 SEHNR and CDR2 FQNEAQ (reference sequence). V gave up 5 bases and J gave up 4 bases; unmatched junction bases: 10.

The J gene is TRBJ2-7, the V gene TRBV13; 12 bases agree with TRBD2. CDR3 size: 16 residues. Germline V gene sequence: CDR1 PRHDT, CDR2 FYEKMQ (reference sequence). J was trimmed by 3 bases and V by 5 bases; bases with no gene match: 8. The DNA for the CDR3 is TGTGCCAGCAGCCTAAGACTAGCGGGAGTAATCTACGAGCAGTACTTC. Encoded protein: CASSLRLAGVIYEQYF.

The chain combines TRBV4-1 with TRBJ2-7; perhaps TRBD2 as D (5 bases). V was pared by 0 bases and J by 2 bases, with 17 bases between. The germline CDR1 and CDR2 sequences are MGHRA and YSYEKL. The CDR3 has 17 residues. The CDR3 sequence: CASSQDSGGLRTYEQYF. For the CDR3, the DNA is TGCGCCAGCAGCCAAGATAGTGGCGGGCTCAGGACCTACGAGCAGTACTTC.

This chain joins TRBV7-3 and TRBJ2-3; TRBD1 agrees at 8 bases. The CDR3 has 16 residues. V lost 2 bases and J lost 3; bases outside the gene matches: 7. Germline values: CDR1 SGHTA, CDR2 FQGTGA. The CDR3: CASSLVGRGLTDTQYF. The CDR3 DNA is TGTGCCAGCAGCTTAGTCGGCAGGGGGCTGACAGATACGCAGTATTTT.

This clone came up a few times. In DNA form, the CDR3 reads TGCAGCGTTGGATCGGGACAAGTGAACACTGAAGCTTTCTTT. Amino acids: CSVGSGQVNTEAFF. The V gene is TRBV29-1, the J gene TRBJ1-1; tentative D call: TRBD1 (6 bases). The CDR3 is made up of 14 amino acids. The germline gives CDR1 SQVTM, CDR2 ANQGSEA. Trimming stripped 4 bases from V and 0 bases from J, with 12 bases between.

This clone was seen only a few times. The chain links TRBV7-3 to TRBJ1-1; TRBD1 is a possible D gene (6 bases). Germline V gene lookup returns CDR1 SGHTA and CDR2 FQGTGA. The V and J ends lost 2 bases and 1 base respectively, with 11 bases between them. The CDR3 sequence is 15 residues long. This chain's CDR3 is CASSLEPGQNTEAFF. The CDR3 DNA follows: TGTGCCAGCAGCTTAGAGCCGGGACAGAACACTGAAGCTTTCTTT.

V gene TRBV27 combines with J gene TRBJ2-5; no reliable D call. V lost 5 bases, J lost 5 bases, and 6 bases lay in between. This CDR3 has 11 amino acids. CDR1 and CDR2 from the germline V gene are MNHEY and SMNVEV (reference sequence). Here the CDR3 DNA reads TGTGCCAGCAGTCCCCTTGAGACCCAGTACTTC. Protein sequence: CASSPLETQYF.

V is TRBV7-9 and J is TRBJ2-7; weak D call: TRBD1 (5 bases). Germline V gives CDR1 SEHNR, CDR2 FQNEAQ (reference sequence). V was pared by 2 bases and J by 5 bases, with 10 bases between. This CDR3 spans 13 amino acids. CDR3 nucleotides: TGTGCCAGCAGCTTAATTGGGGCAGACGAGCAGTACTTC. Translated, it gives CASSLIGADEQYF.

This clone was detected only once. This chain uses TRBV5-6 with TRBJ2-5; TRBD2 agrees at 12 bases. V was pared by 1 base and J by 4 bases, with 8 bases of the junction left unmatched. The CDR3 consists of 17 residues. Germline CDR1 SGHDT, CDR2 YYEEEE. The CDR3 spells CASSLLAGGPRGETQYF. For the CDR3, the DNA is TGTGCCAGCAGCTTGCTAGCGGGAGGGCCACGGGGAGAGACCCAGTACTTC.

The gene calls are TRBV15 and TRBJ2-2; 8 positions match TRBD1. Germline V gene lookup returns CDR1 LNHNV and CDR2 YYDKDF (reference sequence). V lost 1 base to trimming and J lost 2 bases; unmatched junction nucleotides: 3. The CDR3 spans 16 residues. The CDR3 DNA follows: TGTGCCACCAGCAGAGCGGCAGGGGGCAACACCGGGGAGCTGTTTTTT. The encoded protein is CATSRAAGGNTGELFF.